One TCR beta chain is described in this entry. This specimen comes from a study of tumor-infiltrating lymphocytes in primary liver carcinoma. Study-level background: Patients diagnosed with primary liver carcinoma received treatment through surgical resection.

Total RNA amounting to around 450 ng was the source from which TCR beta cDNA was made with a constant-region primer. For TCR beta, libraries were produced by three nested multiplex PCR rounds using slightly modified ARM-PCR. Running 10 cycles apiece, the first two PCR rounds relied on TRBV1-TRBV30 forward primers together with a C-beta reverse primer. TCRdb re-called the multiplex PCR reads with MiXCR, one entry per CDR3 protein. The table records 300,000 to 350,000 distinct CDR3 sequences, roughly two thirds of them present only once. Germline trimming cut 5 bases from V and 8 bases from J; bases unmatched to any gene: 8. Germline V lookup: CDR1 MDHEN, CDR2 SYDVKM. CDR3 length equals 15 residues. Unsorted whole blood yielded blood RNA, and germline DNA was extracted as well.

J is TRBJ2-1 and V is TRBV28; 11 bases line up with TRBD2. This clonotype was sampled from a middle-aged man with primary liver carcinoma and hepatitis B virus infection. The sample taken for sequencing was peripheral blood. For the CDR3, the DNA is TGTGCCAGCAGTGCACTAGCGGGAGTTCGTTATGAGCAGTTCTTC. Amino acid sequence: CASSALAGVRYEQFF. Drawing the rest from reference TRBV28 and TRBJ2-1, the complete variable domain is DVKVTQSSRYLVKRTGEKVFLECVQDMDHENMFWYRQDPGLGLRLIYFSYDVKMKEKGDIPEGYSVSREKKERFSLILESASTNQTSMYLCASSALAGVRYEQFFGPGTRLTVL.